Below, 14 T cell receptor beta chains from the same sample are listed, as sequenced in a study of T cells in Graves' hyperthyroidism and ophthalmopathy. The source material, RNA transcripts, was used to amplify TCR beta CDR3 regions. RT-PCR in the first round (using the HTBI primer set) targeted the TCR CDR3. MiXCR was run by TCRdb on the multiplex PCR reads, yielding one entry per CDR3 protein. This repertoire shows some 500,000 distinct CDR3 sequences, around 22% found once; its top ten account for 11%. Sequences were obtained from blood. Receptors were obtained from a woman under 40 with Graves' ophthalmopathy.

Many counts were recorded for this clonotype. The V and J genes are TRBV20-1 and TRBJ1-2; TRBD1 aligns across 7 bases. CDR3 length: 16 residues. Looked up from germline, CDR1 is DFQATT and CDR2 is SNEGSKA (reference sequence). V dropped 1 base and J dropped 0; count of bases not matched to a gene: 8. In DNA form, the CDR3 reads TGCAGTGCTAGAGCTACGGGACAGCCCGCTAACTATGGCTACACCTTC. Protein: CSARATGQPANYGYTF.

This clonotype was detected many times. The chain recombines TRBV6-5 with TRBJ1-2; D not certain. Trimming left V 0 bases short and J 4 bases short, with 15 bases between. Per germline, CDR1 MNHEY and CDR2 SVGAGI. The CDR3 is 16 amino acids. CDR3 in DNA: TGTGCCAGCAGTTACTCTCGCCCAAGTTTTACCTATGGCTACACCTTC. It yields the protein CASSYSRPSFTYGYTF.

This clonotype was detected ten times or more. This chain links TRBV2 with TRBJ1-4; D remains ambiguous. Germline loops: CDR1 SNHLY, CDR2 FYNNEI. The CDR3 length is 13 residues. Trimming pared 9 bases from V and 8 bases from J, leaving 16 bases between. The CDR3 region has the DNA TGTGCCAGTTGGACGGCGGTCTTAGAAAAACTGTTTTTT. It yields the protein CASWTAVLEKLFF. Combining the CDR3 with reference TRBV2 and TRBJ1-4 gives the whole variable domain EPEVTQTPSHQVTQMGQEVILRCVPISNHLYFYWYRQILGQKVEFLVSFYNNEISEKSEIFDDQFSVERPDGSNFTLKIRSTKLEDSAMYFCASWTAVLEKLFFGSGTQLSVL.

At least ten counts were recorded for this clonotype. The chain joins TRBV6-1 to TRBJ2-7; 8 bases agree with TRBD1. The V gene's germline CDR1 is MNHNS and CDR2 SASEGT. The CDR3 covers 14 residues. With 3 bases clipped from V and 2 bases from J, the junction kept 3 bases outside the gene matches. DNA for the CDR3: TGTGCCAGCAGTGAGGTGGACAGGGCCTACGAGCAGTACTTC. This codes for CASSEVDRAYEQYF.

This clonotype has a count of ten or more. The rearrangement joins TRBV5-1 to TRBJ2-7; 7 nucleotides agree with TRBD1. Germline CDR1 SGHRS, CDR2 YFSETQ. V shed 3 bases, J shed 7 bases, and the junction held 10 bases outside the gene matches. CDR3 size: 14 residues. CDR3: CASSYNRGVREQYF. CDR3 in DNA: TGCGCCAGCAGCTATAACAGGGGCGTCCGGGAGCAGTACTTC.

This chain links TRBV27 with TRBJ1-2; no clear D gene. The CDR3 extends over 15 amino acids. Trimming removed 5 bases at V and 0 bases at J, with 13 bases between. Germline V CDR1 and CDR2: MNHEY, SMNVEV (reference sequence). As DNA, the CDR3 is TGTGCCAGCAGTACCAACTTGTACTCTAACTATGGCTACACCTTC. Translated: CASSTNLYSNYGYTF.

V and J are TRBV28 and TRBJ1-1; the D is unclear. CDR1 and CDR2 from the germline V gene are MDHEN and SYDVKM. Trimming removed 3 bases from V and 2 bases from J, with 13 bases in between. This CDR3 has 15 amino acids. CDR3 nucleotides: TGTGCCAGCAGTTTCTTGGACGTTCCCAACACTGAAGCTTTCTTT. This gives the protein CASSFLDVPNTEAFF.

Notes on this clonotype: One end of the junction fails to match germline, which may point to a read error. This chain joins TRBV18 and TRBJ1-5, with D tentatively TRBD1 (5 bases). Germline CDR1 and CDR2: KGHSH and LQKENI. The CDR3 runs to 15 residues. CDR3: CASSPGHDSNQPQHF. The CDR3 DNA reads as TGTGCTAGCTCACCAGGGCACGATAGCAATCAGCCCCAGCATTTT.

This clonotype showed up many times. This sequence joins TRBV5-1 and TRBJ1-2; D gene unclear. CDR3 length: 13 residues. The germline V and J ends were trimmed by 2 bases and 7 bases, with 12 bases remaining between them. Per the germline V gene, CDR1 is SGHRS and CDR2 is YFSETQ. The CDR3 nucleotides are TGCGCCAGCAGCTTTTTGGGTGGTTCTGGCTACACCTTC. Its translation is CASSFLGGSGYTF.

The chain has TRBV2 and TRBJ2-5, with 7 bases aligning to TRBD2. This CDR3 has 13 residues. Per germline, CDR1 SNHLY and CDR2 FYNNEI. J lost 6 bases, V lost 7 bases, and 8 bases had no gene match. CDR3 protein: CASTTEGGKTQYF. DNA of the CDR3: TGTGCCAGCACTACCGAGGGAGGGAAGACCCAGTACTTC. Complete variable domain (other parts from reference TRBV2 and TRBJ2-5): EPEVTQTPSHQVTQMGQEVILRCVPISNHLYFYWYRQILGQKVEFLVSFYNNEISEKSEIFDDQFSVERPDGSNFTLKIRSTKLEDSAMYFCASTTEGGKTQYFGPGTRLLVL.

The chain joins TRBV9 to TRBJ2-3; the D is unclear. The CDR3 is made up of 12 amino acids. In germline, CDR1 is SGDLS, CDR2 YYNGEE. V was trimmed by 0 bases and J by 8 bases, leaving 7 bases between them. CDR3 sequence: CASSVDEVTQYF. CDR3 in DNA: TGTGCCAGCAGCGTAGATGAGGTTACGCAGTATTTT.

Ten or more counts support this clonotype. The rearrangement uses TRBV6-2 or TRBV6-3 and TRBJ1-1, with D uncertain. Germline V gene sequence: CDR1 MNHEY, CDR2 SVGEGT. CDR3 length equals 14 residues. Between the trimmed V and J ends, which lost 2 bases and 2 bases, there was a span of 9 bases. The CDR3 region has the DNA TGTGCCAGCAGTTACCGCAGGAGTAACACTGAAGCTTTCTTT. The encoded protein is CASSYRRSNTEAFF.

There are a few counts of this clonotype. This chain uses TRBV28 with TRBJ2-7; D ambiguous. The CDR3 is made up of 16 amino acids. The V gene lost 3 bases and the J gene lost 0 bases, with 15 bases spanning the gap. Germline values: CDR1 MDHEN, CDR2 SYDVKM. CDR3 in DNA: TGTGCCAGCAGTTTTATTGGATTTCCCTCCTCCTACGAGCAGTACTTC. The encoded protein is CASSFIGFPSSYEQYF.

The sample holds many counts of this clonotype. J is TRBJ1-6 and V is TRBV12-3 or TRBV12-4; D remains ambiguous. Trimming stripped 4 bases from V and 7 bases from J, with 8 bases between. The CDR3 spans 13 residues. This CDR3 reads CASSSLANSPLHF. In DNA, the CDR3 is TGTGCCAGCAGTTCCCTAGCCAATTCACCCCTCCACTTT.